The 20 T cell receptor beta chains below were found in one sample sequenced in a study of human T cells and chemical hapten exposure. MiXCR was run by TCRdb on the RACE reads, yielding one entry per CDR3 protein. Among some 71,000 distinct CDR3 sequences listed, 9% to 12% were seen once. As for time point: patch test 2, 6 weeks after DPC sensitization. Treatment indicated: therapeutic diphenylcyclopropenone sensitization with weekly scalp DPC. The starting material was whole blood, obtained in connection with sensitization to the hapten diphenylcyclopropenone (DPC). The receptors here all came from a woman between 50 and 59 years old with alopecia areata. Some clones in this sample may be carry-over from other donors' samples.

There are many counts of this clonotype. The chain combines TRBV10-3 with TRBJ1-4; 10 nucleotides agree with TRBD1. Trimming at V came to 7 bases and at J to 8 bases, leaving 4 bases not matched to a gene. This CDR3 is 13 amino acids long. Germline V gene sequence: CDR1 ENHRY, CDR2 SYGVKD. The CDR3 spells CAITWDRGEKLFF. The CDR3 nucleotides read TGTGCCATCACCTGGGACAGGGGAGAAAAACTGTTTTTT.

The sample holds many counts of this clonotype. CDR3 in DNA: TGTGCCAGCAGCTTAGGGCTAGCGGGCAACGGCGGGGAGCTGTTTTTT. Protein product: CASSLGLAGNGGELFF. The chain couples TRBV7-7 to TRBJ2-2; the match to TRBD2 covers 8 bases. Unmatched junction bases numbered 8, after V lost 1 base and J lost 7 bases. The CDR3 loop spans 16 amino acids. CDR1 is SSHAT, CDR2 FNYEAQ, per germline (reference sequence).

This clonotype was seen at least ten times. V usage is TRBV7-8 and J usage is TRBJ2-7; perhaps TRBD1 as D (5 bases). The V and J ends lost 3 bases and 3 bases respectively, with 9 bases between them. CDR1 and CDR2 from the germline V gene are SGHVS and FQNEAQ. The CDR3 is 13 residues long. The CDR3 loop is CASSLTEDYEQYF. CDR3 sequence (DNA): TGTGCCAGCAGCTTGACAGAGGACTACGAGCAGTACTTC.

This clonotype has a handful of counts. The CDR3 region is CSAKSKTQYF. CDR3 bases: TGCAGTGCTAAGTCGAAGACCCAGTACTTC. The V gene is TRBV20-1, the J gene TRBJ2-5; D unclear. Trimming left V 4 bases short and J 6 bases short, with 6 bases between. There are 10 residues in the CDR3. The germline CDR1 and CDR2 sequences are DFQATT and SNEGSKA (reference sequence).

This clonotype showed up many times. The V gene is TRBV29-1, the J gene TRBJ2-7; 8 bases match TRBD1. V lost 6 bases and J lost 3; bases outside the gene matches: 7. Germline V gives CDR1 SQVTM, CDR2 ANQGSEA. This CDR3 region has 13 residues. In DNA form, the CDR3 reads TGCAGCGTGGACGGGACAGGCCGCTACGAGCAGTACTTC. Amino acid sequence: CSVDGTGRYEQYF.

The table lists this clonotype with a few counts. The rearrangement uses TRBV14 and TRBJ2-1, with D unresolved. The V and J ends lost 4 bases and 4 bases respectively, with 14 bases between them. Germline CDR1 reads SGHDN; CDR2 reads FVKESK. The CDR3 loop spans 15 amino acids. The CDR3 nucleotides are TGTGCCAGCAGCCCGCTGGTACAGCTTTACAATGAGCAGTTCTTC. Amino acid sequence: CASSPLVQLYNEQFF.

This clonotype occurred many times. The genes are TRBV11-1 and TRBJ2-7, with 8 bases fitting TRBD2. CDR1 is SGHAT and CDR2 is FQDESV in the germline V gene (reference sequence). V was pared by 4 bases and J by 4 bases, with 6 bases of the junction left unmatched. This CDR3 is built from 14 residues. CDR3 bases: TGTGCCAGCAGCTCGCTAGCGGGCAGGTACGAGCAGTACTTC. It is translated as CASSSLAGRYEQYF.

This clonotype has at least ten counts. The rearrangement uses TRBV20-1 and TRBJ2-3; 9 positions agree with TRBD2. This CDR3 has 13 residues. Germline CDR1 DFQATT, CDR2 SNEGSKA (reference sequence). Germline trimming cut 2 bases from V and 7 bases from J; bases unmatched to any gene: 4. The CDR3 loop is CSARIAGVNTQYF. The CDR3, as DNA: TGCAGTGCTAGAATAGCGGGAGTAAATACGCAGTATTTT.

This clonotype was seen a handful of times. The chain uses TRBV20-1 and TRBJ2-1; 12 bases fit TRBD2. The trim removed 2 bases at V and 1 base at J, leaving 6 bases unmatched. The CDR3 spans 17 residues. In germline, CDR1 is DFQATT, CDR2 SNEGSKA (reference sequence). The CDR3: CSARRLAGAPSYNEQFF. The DNA for the CDR3 is TGCAGTGCTAGACGACTAGCGGGAGCCCCTTCCTACAATGAGCAGTTCTTC.

This clonotype was seen more than once but under ten times. CDR3 nucleotide sequence: TGTGCCAGCAGTTTAGCCGGTAGGGCCCAAGAGACCCAGTACTTC. It codes for CASSLAGRAQETQYF. The chain couples TRBV12-3 or TRBV12-4 to TRBJ2-5; unclear D gene. The CDR3 consists of 15 residues. The ends were cut back, 0 bases at V and 1 base at J, with 9 bases in the middle.

The rearrangement uses TRBV2 and TRBJ2-5; D not certain. The length of the CDR3 is 11 residues. Deletions cut 9 bases from V and 5 bases from J, with 10 bases between. CDR1 and CDR2 (germline): SNHLY, FYNNEI. This CDR3 reads CASLLVETQYF. CDR3 coding DNA: TGTGCCAGTCTGCTCGTTGAGACCCAGTACTTC.

This clonotype was observed a handful of times. This rearrangement joins TRBV2 to TRBJ2-7; 12 bases map to TRBD2. V lost 2 bases to trimming and J lost 4 bases; unmatched junction nucleotides: 0. CDR3 size: 14 residues. Germline CDR1 reads SNHLY; CDR2 reads FYNNEI. The CDR3 loop is CASSELAGGYEQYF. The CDR3 DNA reads as TGTGCCAGCAGTGAACTAGCGGGAGGGTACGAGCAGTACTTC.

The sample holds many counts of this clonotype. The chain joins TRBV5-1 to TRBJ2-5, with 15 nucleotides matching TRBD2. Germline V gene data show CDR1 as SGHRS and CDR2 as YFSETQ. Trimming removed 4 bases from V and 3 bases from J; junction bases left unmatched: 10. This CDR3 is built from 18 residues. Here the CDR3 reads CASSHPPRTSGREETQYF. DNA for the CDR3: TGCGCCAGCAGCCACCCACCGCGGACTAGCGGGAGGGAAGAGACCCAGTACTTC.

Ten or more counts support this clonotype. The chain carries TRBV19 and TRBJ2-1; tentatively, D is TRBD1 (6 bases). The germline V gene has CDR1 LNHDA and CDR2 SQIVND (reference sequence). V was trimmed by 2 bases and J by 9 bases, leaving 11 bases between them. The CDR3 runs 13 residues. CDR3 in DNA: TGTGCCAGTAGTATAACTCAGGGGATTGAGCAGTTCTTC. Protein: CASSITQGIEQFF.

In its sample, this clonotype was seen many times. The rearrangement links TRBV19 to TRBJ1-1; D not certain. Germline V lookup: CDR1 LNHDA, CDR2 SQIVND (reference sequence). This CDR3 region has 14 residues. Trimming removed 5 bases from V and 7 bases from J, with 17 bases in between. CDR3 in DNA: TGTGCCAGTAGTGGGTACCCTGAACGGAGTGAAGCTTTCTTT. It encodes CASSGYPERSEAFF.

Many counts were recorded for this clonotype. The chain has TRBV29-1 and TRBJ2-1; 8 bases map to TRBD2. Trimming took 4 bases from V and 2 from J; bases not matched to a gene: 7. This CDR3 is built from 15 residues. Germline loops: CDR1 SQVTM, CDR2 ANQGSEA. The DNA for the CDR3 is TGCAGCGTTGGACAACTAGCGGCGGCCTACAATGAGCAGTTCTTC. The encoded protein is CSVGQLAAAYNEQFF.

This clonotype was counted at least ten times. V and J are TRBV10-3 and TRBJ2-3; D unresolved. The CDR3 is 17 residues long. V was trimmed by 0 bases and J by 1 base, leaving 14 bases between them. Germline values: CDR1 ENHRY, CDR2 SYGVKD. The DNA of the CDR3 is TGTGCCATCAGTGAGTCTCCCACGGTGGGTGGCACAGATACGCAGTATTTT. Translation gives CAISESPTVGGTDTQYF.

A remark on this clonotype: A much larger clone is a single base away; this may be a read error. J is TRBJ2-7 and V is TRBV5-1; a possible D gene is TRBD1 (6 bases). Trimming stripped 3 bases from V and 5 bases from J, with 15 bases between. The germline gives CDR1 SGHRS, CDR2 YFSETQ. The CDR3 contains 14 residues. The CDR3 region has the DNA TGCGCCAGCAGCTCGGTGGCAGGGGTCCACGAGCAGTACTTC. Encoded protein: CASSSVAGVHEQYF.

This clonotype was found many times. The rearrangement joins TRBV5-1 to TRBJ2-7, with D tentatively TRBD2 (6 bases). Looked up from germline, CDR1 is SGHRS and CDR2 is YFSETQ. The CDR3 length is 18 residues. Trimming removed 0 bases from V and 2 bases from J, with 21 bases in between. CDR3 sequence reads: CASSLEASRWGDTYEQYF. CDR3 DNA sequence: TGCGCCAGCAGCTTGGAAGCCAGCCGGTGGGGGGATACCTACGAGCAGTACTTC.

In this sample, this clonotype turned up many times. The V and J genes are TRBV5-6 and TRBJ2-7; a possible D gene is TRBD1 (6 bases). In germline, CDR1 is SGHDT, CDR2 YYEEEE. V was cut by 2 bases and J by 3 bases, with 9 bases left in between. The CDR3 spans 13 residues. The CDR3 DNA is TGTGCCAGCAGCTTCCAGGGGAACTACGAGCAGTACTTC. It is translated as CASSFQGNYEQYF.